This TCR beta chain came from a study of blood T cell repertoires in COVID-19. Study-wide background: Sources were T cells, B-cell-depleted T cells, or PBMCs; the material itself was cDNA or gDNA.

Germline V gene lookup returns CDR1 MDHEN and CDR2 SYDVKM. Trimming removed 2 bases at V and 1 base at J, with 11 bases between. The CDR3 runs to 16 residues. In the original workflow: From reference gene primer amplification, estimates of nucleated cell counts were derived. Sequenced by immunoSEQ multiplex PCR; TCRdb stores in-frame clones only, minus some. That table supplies the V and J calls and clone size; D and trimming were determined from the DNA. Of under 200,000 clones in the sample, approximately 89% were seen once. Clinical histories supplied by participants themselves formed the basis of cohort assignment. Before being deemed recovered, Cohort 3 donors had two negative PCRs, clearance, or symptom resolution. This clone is a singleton in its sample.

The sample taken for sequencing was PBMCs or T cells enriched from blood (not recorded which). J is TRBJ2-2 and V is TRBV28; no clear D gene. This TCR was sampled from a woman aged 18-29 years who had recovered from COVID-19. The CDR3 nucleotides read TGTGCCAGCAGTTTACCCCACCGACAGAACACCGGGGAGCTGTTTTTT. Protein: CASSLPHRQNTGELFF.